These T cell receptor beta chains were read from a single sample in a study of blood T cells in healthy people across ages. TCRdb itself ran the 5' RACE reads through MiXCR, one entry per CDR3 protein. Seen here are roughly 800,000 distinct CDR3 sequences, about 55% observed once, and the top ten hold under 50%. Sequenced sample: blood. The source is an elderly man in good health. The CDR3 runs from the conserved cysteine through the conserved F or W. D genes are given only for firm matches. Part of the rows lack a size; the others show once, few, many or a class for expanded clones.

d_call j_call clone_size v_call cdr3_length cdr3_nt cdr3_aa
NA TRBJ2-3 NA TRBV6-5 13 TGTGCCAGCAGAACAGGGCTCCCGGATACGCAGTATTTT CASRTGLPDTQYF
NA TRBJ2-3 NA TRBV20-1 15 TGCAGTGCTGAGTCCATGGTAGCCCGCACAGATACGCAGTATTTT CSAESMVARTDTQYF
NA TRBJ2-7 NA TRBV6-6 13 TGTGCCAGCAGTCCCTCGTTACCCTACGAGCAGTACTTC CASSPSLPYEQYF
TRBD1 TRBJ2-7 NA TRBV5-1 13 TGCGCCAGCAGCTTGGAACAGGGGGCCGAGCAGTACTTC CASSLEQGAEQYF
TRBD1 TRBJ1-2 few TRBV29-1 13 TGCAGCGCTCGACAGGGGTTGGACTATGGCTACACCTTC CSARQGLDYGYTF
TRBD1 TRBJ2-3 NA TRBV9 15 TGTGCCAGCAGCCTACCGACAGGGGATGTCGGAGACGCGTATTTT CASSLPTGDVGDAYF
TRBD2 TRBJ2-7 many TRBV3-1 15 TGCGCCAGCAGCCAAGGACTAGCGGGAGGGTACGAGCAGTACTTC CASSQGLAGGYEQYF
NA TRBJ1-1 NA TRBV5-1 15 TGCGCCAGCAGCTTGGCCAAGGCGAAGGACACTGAAGCTTTCTTT CASSLAKAKDTEAFF
NA TRBJ1-2 few TRBV20-1 12 TGCAGTGCTAGAGTCCGGTCCTATGGCTACACCTTC CSARVRSYGYTF
TRBD2 TRBJ2-7 NA TRBV7-2 14 TGTGCCAGCAGCTCAGATAGCGGGAGAGGTGAGCAGTACTTC CASSSDSGRGEQYF
TRBD2 TRBJ2-7 NA TRBV7-2 14 TGTGCCAGCAGGCAAGCGGGAGGTACGTTCGAGCAGTACTTC CASRQAGGTFEQYF
NA TRBJ2-7 few TRBV5-1 15 TGCGCCAGCAGCACCAGACAGGGAGGGACCTACGAGCAGTACTTC CASSTRQGGTYEQYF
TRBD2 TRBJ2-1 NA TRBV10-3 14 TGTGCCATCAGTGGGCGGGAGGAATTTAATGAGCAGTTCTTC CAISGREEFNEQFF
TRBD1 TRBJ2-7 NA TRBV5-1 16 TGCGCCAGCAGCTTGGCCCCGGGACAGGGCCTGGTCGAGCAGTACTTC CASSLAPGQGLVEQYF
NA TRBJ2-7 NA TRBV3-1 17 TGTGCCAGCAGCCAAAACCCTGGACGCCTTATCGCCTACGAGCAGTACTTC CASSQNPGRLIAYEQYF
TRBD1 TRBJ1-2 NA TRBV2 14 TGTGCCAGCATTCCCCGGGACAGGGCTAAAGGCTACACCTTC CASIPRDRAKGYTF
TRBD2 TRBJ2-7 NA TRBV7-9 14 TGTGCCAGCAGCTCCCGAACTAGCGGGGATGAGCAGTACTTC CASSSRTSGDEQYF
TRBD2 TRBJ2-7 NA TRBV3-1 15 TGTGCCAGCAGCCATAGCGGGAGGGGCTCCTACGAGCAGTACTTC CASSHSGRGSYEQYF
TRBD2 TRBJ2-1 NA TRBV29-1 13 TGCAGCAAAACTAGCGACTCCTACAATGAGCAGTTCTTC CSKTSDSYNEQFF
NA TRBJ2-7 NA TRBV29-1 12 TGCAGCGTTGACAGTCCAGAGGACGAGCAGTACTTC CSVDSPEDEQYF
TRBD1 TRBJ1-2 few TRBV9 14 TGTGCCAGCAGCATGGGACAGGGCCTCTATGGCTACACCTTC CASSMGQGLYGYTF
NA TRBJ1-5 NA TRBV6-1 13 TGTGCCAGCAGTAAAGGGGTGGTTCAGCCCCAGCATTTT CASSKGVVQPQHF
TRBD1 TRBJ1-2 NA TRBV29-1 13 TGCAGCGTTGAGGGACAGGGGGCGTCCGGCTACACCTTC CSVEGQGASGYTF
NA TRBJ2-1 few TRBV10-3 14 TGTGCCATCAACATCGGGACTCCAAACAATGAGCAGTTCTTC CAINIGTPNNEQFF
TRBD1 TRBJ2-7 NA TRBV2 16 TGTGCCAGCAGACGACCCGGACAGGGGGCAGGACCCGAGCAGTACTTC CASRRPGQGAGPEQYF
TRBD2 TRBJ2-3 few TRBV25-1 16 TGTGCCAGCAGTGACCTCTTAGCGGGGGATACAGATACGCAGTATTTT CASSDLLAGDTDTQYF